The 9 T cell receptor beta chains below come from one sample, sequenced in a study of OX40 agonist ivuxolimab in advanced cancers. Only in-frame clones appear in the TCRdb table, and some are missing; sequencing was by immunoSEQ multiplex PCR. The sample consists of approximately 62,000 clones, 80% to 90% of them appearing once. Specimen: CD4+ or CD8+ T cells sorted from blood, collected in a trial of the OX40 agonist ivuxolimab. The origin of the receptors is an adult with an advanced solid tumor such as melanoma, head and neck, liver or kidney cancer.

On this clone itself: Relative to the germline gene, one junction end is altered; a read error may explain this. V usage is TRBV11-2 and J usage is TRBJ2-5; perhaps TRBD2 as D (6 bases). The CDR3 runs 16 residues. Germline V lookup: CDR1 SGHAT, CDR2 FQNNGV. The CDR3 nucleotides are TGTGCCAGCAGCTTAGAAAGGCGGGAAATACAAGAGACCCGGTACTTC. Amino acid sequence: CASSLERREIQETRYF.

The count of this clone is one. V and J are TRBV4-2 and TRBJ1-5; perhaps TRBD1 as D (6 bases). V lost 0 bases and J 7 bases, leaving 10 bases between the germline ends. Germline lookup yields CDR1 LGHNA and CDR2 YNFKEQ. CDR3 size: 14 residues. This CDR3 reads CASSQDLGGQPQHF. CDR3 sequence (DNA): TGTGCCAGCAGCCAAGATCTAGGGGGGCAGCCCCAGCATTTT.

The V gene is TRBV9, the J gene TRBJ2-1; a possible D gene is TRBD2 (5 bases). Trimming removed 4 bases at V and 9 bases at J, with 11 bases between. CDR1 and CDR2 (germline): SGDLS, YYNGEE. There are 12 residues in the CDR3. DNA for the CDR3: TGTGCCAGCAGCTCCATAGCGACTGAGCAGTTCTTC. This encodes CASSSIATEQFF.

The rearrangement joins TRBV2 to TRBJ2-7; 9 positions match TRBD1. The CDR3 spans 13 residues. CDR1 and CDR2 from the germline V gene are SNHLY and FYNNEI. J was trimmed by 6 bases and V by 10 bases; bases with no gene match: 10. CDR3 DNA sequence: TGTGCCATCAAGCCGGGACAGGGCGGCGAGCAGTACTTC. This gives the protein CAIKPGQGGEQYF.

The genes are TRBV6-4 and TRBJ2-1, with 12 bases matching TRBD2. This CDR3 region has 17 residues. Trimming removed 3 bases from V and 4 bases from J; junction bases left unmatched: 7. Germline loops: CDR1 MRHNA, CDR2 SNTAGT. The CDR3 DNA is TGTGCCAGCAGTGAACGGACGGGACTAGCGGGTTACAATGAGCAGTTCTTC. This translates into CASSERTGLAGYNEQFF.

The rearrangement joins TRBV5-4 to TRBJ2-1; 9 nucleotides line up with TRBD1. The germline V gene encodes CDR1 SGHNT and CDR2 YYREEE (reference sequence). The CDR3 is made up of 14 amino acids. V gave up 1 base and J gave up 8 bases; unmatched junction bases: 4. CDR3 bases: TGTGCCAGCAGCTTGAACAGGGGGCTACATGAGCAGTTCTTC. As protein: CASSLNRGLHEQFF.

V and J are TRBV5-4 and TRBJ1-2; a possible D gene is TRBD1 (5 bases). The V end lost 1 base, the J end lost 5 bases, and 21 bases lay between the germline ends. The length of the CDR3 is 17 residues. Germline assignment: CDR1 SGHNT and CDR2 YYREEE (reference sequence). The CDR3 region is CASSLQDGTALIYGYTF. The CDR3 DNA sequence: TGTGCCAGCAGCTTGCAGGACGGGACTGCGCTAATTTATGGCTACACCTTC. The variable domain in full, completed from reference TRBV5-4 and TRBJ1-2, reads ETGVTQSPTHLIKTRGQQVTLRCSSQSGHNTVSWYQQALGQGPQFIFQYYREEENGRGNFPPRFSGLQFPNYSSELNVNALELDDSALYLCASSLQDGTALIYGYTFGSGTRLTVV.

This clone was counted a single time. This chain links TRBV9 with TRBJ2-7; D ambiguous. CDR1 SGDLS and CDR2 YYNGEE come from the germline V gene. The CDR3 contains 13 residues. Trimming cost V 10 bases and J 2 bases, with 16 bases left between them. This CDR3 reads CAPRGGAPYEQYV. Written as DNA, the CDR3 is TGTGCCCCCCGTGGTGGCGCGCCCTACGAGCAGTACGTC.

The genes are TRBV27 and TRBJ2-7; 12 nucleotides match TRBD2. Germline loops: CDR1 MNHEY, CDR2 SMNVEV (reference sequence). The CDR3 extends over 15 amino acids. Trimming took 7 bases from V and 4 from J; bases not matched to a gene: 8. The CDR3 here is CASNPGLAGKYEQYF. The CDR3 region has the DNA TGTGCCAGCAACCCCGGACTAGCGGGGAAATACGAGCAGTACTTC.